This T cell receptor beta chain was documented in a study of human T cells and chemical hapten exposure. Turning to the study itself: The study enrolled mostly female patients with alopecia areata, totalis or universalis.

Time point specified: patch test 3, about 24 weeks after DPC sensitization. The treatment denotes: therapeutic diphenylcyclopropenone sensitization with weekly scalp DPC. Germline-derived CDR1 and CDR2 are SQVTM and ANQGSEA. Trimming cost V 7 bases and J 4 bases, with 16 bases left between them. The CDR3 totals 13 residues. Via MiXCR, TCRdb re-called the RACE reads, giving one row per CDR3 protein. The sample lists fewer than 200,000 distinct CDR3 sequences, 25% to 35% occurring once. Regarding the study as a whole: It should be noted that donors had alopecia, so their immune response may differ from healthy people's. DPC sensitization produced no change in TCRs with frequency above 1 in 1000. Expanded TCRs grouped into significantly more large CDR3 similarity clusters than controls produced.

The sample holds many counts of this clonotype. The antigen is undetermined. The sequenced sample was whole blood, obtained in connection with sensitization to the hapten diphenylcyclopropenone (DPC). This receptor was obtained from a woman aged 18-29 years with alopecia areata. Some clones in this sample may be carry-over from other donors' samples. The chain employs TRBV29-1 and TRBJ1-2; possible D gene TRBD1, 6 bases. CDR3 amino acids: CSGEDRRGYGYTF. In nucleotides, the CDR3 is TGCAGCGGCGAGGACAGACGCGGCTATGGCTACACCTTC.